The rows below give T cell receptor beta chains drawn from one sample of a study of blood T cell repertoires in COVID-19. The repertoire was sequenced with immunoSEQ multiplex PCR; TCRdb's copy has only in-frame clones and lacks some. The sample records about 120,000 clones, roughly 70% being singletons. The sample taken for sequencing was peripheral blood. The origin of the receptors is a human donor with acute or convalescent COVID-19. The donor label of this sample is uncertain. CDR3s include the opening cysteine and the closing phenylalanine or tryptophan. Fields, in order: J gene, V gene, D gene, clone size, CDR3 DNA, CDR3 protein. D genes are given only for firm matches. The listing skips clone size in some rows; elsewhere it reads once, few, many or a size class.

J gene: TRBJ1-5; V gene: TRBV15; D gene: TRBD1; clone size: .; CDR3 DNA: TGTGCCACCAGCAGAGGACGACAGGGAGGATATCAGCCCCAGCATTTT; CDR3 protein: CATSRGRQGGYQPQHF
J gene: TRBJ2-3; V gene: TRBV5-1; D gene: .; clone size: .; CDR3 DNA: TGCGCCAGCAGCTTGCGGGGGGCCCACACAGATACGCAGTATTTT; CDR3 protein: CASSLRGAHTDTQYF
J gene: TRBJ2-3; V gene: TRBV27; D gene: .; clone size: .; CDR3 DNA: TGTGCCAGCAGTTACCTGACAGCAACAGATACGCAGTATTTT; CDR3 protein: CASSYLTATDTQYF
J gene: TRBJ2-2; V gene: TRBV11-3; D gene: TRBD2; clone size: .; CDR3 DNA: TGTGCCAGCAGCTCGGGGCGGGGGTTCGGGAACACCGGGGAGCTGTTTTTT; CDR3 protein: CASSSGRGFGNTGELFF
J gene: TRBJ2-7; V gene: TRBV28; D gene: TRBD1; clone size: .; CDR3 DNA: TGTGCCAGCAGTCCCGGGACAGGAAGCATAGTGGGCTACGAGCAGTACTTC; CDR3 protein: CASSPGTGSIVGYEQYF
J gene: TRBJ2-1; V gene: TRBV2; D gene: .; clone size: .; CDR3 DNA: TGTGCCAGCAGGGTCAGGGAGGGGGTTACCTACAATGAGCAGTTCTTC; CDR3 protein: CASRVREGVTYNEQFF
J gene: TRBJ2-1; V gene: TRBV7-9; D gene: .; clone size: .; CDR3 DNA: TGTGCCAGCAGCCAGGCTAGCAGAATCTACAATGAGCAGTTCTTC; CDR3 protein: CASSQASRIYNEQFF
J gene: TRBJ1-5; V gene: TRBV7-2; D gene: TRBD1; clone size: .; CDR3 DNA: TGTGCCAGCAGCAGGACAGGGGATCAGCCCCAGCATTTT; CDR3 protein: CASSRTGDQPQHF
J gene: TRBJ2-5; V gene: TRBV5-5; D gene: .; clone size: few; CDR3 DNA: TGTGCCAGCAGCCAAGAGTTCCAGACCCAGTACTTC; CDR3 protein: CASSQEFQTQYF
J gene: TRBJ1-4; V gene: TRBV18; D gene: .; clone size: .; CDR3 DNA: TGTGCCAGCTCACCGGCAGGAAATGAAAAACTGTTTTTT; CDR3 protein: CASSPAGNEKLFF
J gene: TRBJ2-3; V gene: TRBV14; D gene: .; clone size: .; CDR3 DNA: TGTGCCAGCAGCTCTGGCTCCGGAGGGAATACGCAGTATTTT; CDR3 protein: CASSSGSGGNTQYF
J gene: TRBJ2-3; V gene: TRBV4-2; D gene: .; clone size: .; CDR3 DNA: TGTGCCAGCAGCCAAGAATCGGGTGCGGCAGATACGCAGTATTTT; CDR3 protein: CASSQESGAADTQYF
J gene: TRBJ2-1; V gene: TRBV4-1; D gene: TRBD2; clone size: .; CDR3 DNA: TGCGCCAGCAGCCAAGATCCGGGCGGGGGATACAATGAGCAGTTCTTC; CDR3 protein: CASSQDPGGGYNEQFF
J gene: TRBJ1-1; V gene: TRBV28; D gene: .; clone size: .; CDR3 DNA: TGTGCCAGCAGTTTAAACGAGGCGCTGAACACTGAAGCTTTCTTT; CDR3 protein: CASSLNEALNTEAFF
J gene: TRBJ2-5; V gene: TRBV3-1/TRBV3-2; D gene: .; clone size: .; CDR3 DNA: TGTGCCAGCAGCCAAGTCAGAGGTCCTACAGAGACCCAGTACTTC; CDR3 protein: CASSQVRGPTETQYF
J gene: TRBJ2-7; V gene: TRBV7-8; D gene: TRBD2; clone size: .; CDR3 DNA: TGTGCCAGCAGCTTTAGTGGCGGGGGGTGGACCTACGAGCAGTACTTC; CDR3 protein: CASSFSGGGWTYEQYF
J gene: TRBJ1-2; V gene: TRBV5-1; D gene: TRBD1; clone size: .; CDR3 DNA: TGCGCCAGCAGCCCGACAGGGGGTATTCGAAGCTACACCTTC; CDR3 protein: CASSPTGGIRSYTF
J gene: TRBJ1-5; V gene: TRBV6-1; D gene: .; clone size: .; CDR3 DNA: TGTGCCAGCAGTGAATTGGCAGGGGCGAATCAGCCCCAGCATTTT; CDR3 protein: CASSELAGANQPQHF
J gene: TRBJ1-6; V gene: TRBV6-5; D gene: .; clone size: .; CDR3 DNA: TGTGCCAGCAGTTACCAGGCGTTTAATTCACCCCTCCACTTT; CDR3 protein: CASSYQAFNSPLHF
J gene: TRBJ1-6; V gene: TRBV18; D gene: .; clone size: .; CDR3 DNA: TGTGCCAGCTCACCAATCCGGGAGGCCTATAATTCACCCCTCCACTTT; CDR3 protein: CASSPIREAYNSPLHF
J gene: TRBJ2-1; V gene: TRBV9; D gene: TRBD1; clone size: .; CDR3 DNA: TGTGCCAGCAGCGCTAGAGGGGACAGTTCTTACAATGAGCAGTTCTTC; CDR3 protein: CASSARGDSSYNEQFF
J gene: TRBJ2-7; V gene: TRBV5-1; D gene: .; clone size: .; CDR3 DNA: TGCGCCAGCAGCTTCGGAGCCGGGACAAGAACGTACGAGCAGTACTTC; CDR3 protein: CASSFGAGTRTYEQYF
J gene: TRBJ2-2; V gene: TRBV7-9; D gene: .; clone size: once; CDR3 DNA: TGTGCCAGCAGCTTACTTACTGGGGCGACCGGGGAGCTGTTTTTT; CDR3 protein: CASSLLTGATGELFF
J gene: TRBJ2-5; V gene: TRBV5-1; D gene: .; clone size: .; CDR3 DNA: TGCGCCAGCAGCTTGGATTCTCCCCGGGAGACCCAGTACTTC; CDR3 protein: CASSLDSPRETQYF
J gene: TRBJ1-1; V gene: TRBV4-1; D gene: TRBD1; clone size: few; CDR3 DNA: TGCGCCAGCAGCCTCCGGGACAGGGCCTTTGAAGCTTTCTTT; CDR3 protein: CASSLRDRAFEAFF
J gene: TRBJ1-5; V gene: TRBV5-1; D gene: .; clone size: .; CDR3 DNA: TGCGCCAGCAGTTCTGGGGGCGAGGTCGACAATCAGCCCCAGCATTTT; CDR3 protein: CASSSGGEVDNQPQHF
J gene: TRBJ1-2; V gene: TRBV28; D gene: .; clone size: .; CDR3 DNA: TGTGCCAGCCACATGGGCGGGGGTGTCATTGGCTACACCTTC; CDR3 protein: CASHMGGGVIGYTF
J gene: TRBJ2-1; V gene: TRBV18; D gene: TRBD2; clone size: .; CDR3 DNA: TGTGCCAGCTCACCACCGGGACTAGCGGGGTTGGCTGAGCAGTTCTTC; CDR3 protein: CASSPPGLAGLAEQFF
J gene: TRBJ1-5; V gene: TRBV7-2; D gene: .; clone size: .; CDR3 DNA: TGTGCCAGCAGCTCAGCCGGTAGGCCCCAGCATTTT; CDR3 protein: CASSSAGRPQHF
J gene: TRBJ1-1; V gene: TRBV7-3; D gene: .; clone size: .; CDR3 DNA: TGTGCCAGCAGCGCACAGGGATCGGACACTGAAGCTTTCTTT; CDR3 protein: CASSAQGSDTEAFF
J gene: TRBJ1-1; V gene: TRBV29-1; D gene: .; clone size: .; CDR3 DNA: TGCAGCGTTGCCCTGAGACAGTTGAACACTGAAGCTTTCTTT; CDR3 protein: CSVALRQLNTEAFF
J gene: TRBJ1-4; V gene: TRBV5-6; D gene: TRBD1; clone size: .; CDR3 DNA: TGTGCCAGCAGCCGGGGACAGACATTTCGAGAAAAACTGTTTTTT; CDR3 protein: CASSRGQTFREKLFF
J gene: TRBJ1-1; V gene: TRBV19; D gene: .; clone size: .; CDR3 DNA: TGTGCCAGTAGTTGGCAGGGGAACACTGAAGCTTTCTTT; CDR3 protein: CASSWQGNTEAFF
J gene: TRBJ1-6; V gene: TRBV7-2; D gene: .; clone size: .; CDR3 DNA: TGTGCCAGCAGCACCCGGGAGGATTCACCCCTCCACTTT; CDR3 protein: CASSTREDSPLHF
J gene: TRBJ2-7; V gene: TRBV6-4; D gene: TRBD2; clone size: .; CDR3 DNA: TGTGCCAGCAGAGCCGGGACTAGCGGGGGAAGGAGTCGCGGCGAGCAGTACTTC; CDR3 protein: CASRAGTSGGRSRGEQYF
J gene: TRBJ1-2; V gene: TRBV7-2; D gene: .; clone size: few; CDR3 DNA: TGTGCCAGCAGCTTAGGGGGACACGCGTCGGACTATGGCTACACCTTC; CDR3 protein: CASSLGGHASDYGYTF
J gene: TRBJ2-3; V gene: TRBV5-5; D gene: TRBD2; clone size: once; CDR3 DNA: TGTGCCAGCACCATGGAGGTAGCGGGGGGGAGGGATACGCAGTATTTT; CDR3 protein: CASTMEVAGGRDTQYF
J gene: TRBJ1-2; V gene: TRBV18; D gene: .; clone size: .; CDR3 DNA: TGTGCCAGCTCCCCAGGGGCGGCTAACTATGGCTACACCTTC; CDR3 protein: CASSPGAANYGYTF
J gene: TRBJ1-1; V gene: TRBV5-3; D gene: .; clone size: once; CDR3 DNA: TGTGCCAGAAGCCGTCCGACACAAGGCACTGAAGCTTTCTTT; CDR3 protein: CARSRPTQGTEAFF
J gene: TRBJ2-3; V gene: TRBV18; D gene: .; clone size: .; CDR3 DNA: TGTGCCAGCTCCCTGGGACTTCTCGAGGGCATCGGTACGCAGTATTTT; CDR3 protein: CASSLGLLEGIGTQYF
J gene: TRBJ1-2; V gene: TRBV28; D gene: .; clone size: .; CDR3 DNA: TGTGCCAGCGAGGCAGACGGCTATGGCTACACCTTC; CDR3 protein: CASEADGYGYTF
J gene: TRBJ1-2; V gene: TRBV2; D gene: TRBD1; clone size: .; CDR3 DNA: TGTGCCAGCAGTGCAACCGGGACAGGGGGAGGCTACACCTTC; CDR3 protein: CASSATGTGGGYTF
J gene: TRBJ1-4; V gene: TRBV7-2; D gene: .; clone size: .; CDR3 DNA: TGTGCCAGCAGCCCTCGGGCCTCCCGAGGGGAAAAACTGTTTTTT; CDR3 protein: CASSPRASRGEKLFF
J gene: TRBJ2-5; V gene: TRBV28; D gene: TRBD2; clone size: few; CDR3 DNA: TGTGCCAGCAGCCAATACCTTGGGACTAGCGAGGGAGAGACCCAGTACTTC; CDR3 protein: CASSQYLGTSEGETQYF
J gene: TRBJ2-7; V gene: TRBV15; D gene: .; clone size: .; CDR3 DNA: TGTGCCACCAGCAGAGATGTTGGTGCTAGCGCGGAGCAGTACTTC; CDR3 protein: CATSRDVGASAEQYF
J gene: TRBJ2-5; V gene: TRBV5-5; D gene: .; clone size: few; CDR3 DNA: TGTGCCAGCAGCTTGGGCCCTAGCATCGAAGAGACCCAGTACTTC; CDR3 protein: CASSLGPSIEETQYF
J gene: TRBJ1-5; V gene: TRBV4-2; D gene: TRBD1; clone size: few; CDR3 DNA: TGTGCCAGCAGCCAAGAGAACAGGGGGGGACAGCCCCAGCATTTT; CDR3 protein: CASSQENRGGQPQHF
J gene: TRBJ1-2; V gene: TRBV7-9; D gene: .; clone size: .; CDR3 DNA: TGTGCCAGCAGCTTAATTGAAGGCCCTGGGGGGGGCTACACCTTC; CDR3 protein: CASSLIEGPGGGYTF
J gene: TRBJ2-5; V gene: TRBV24-1; D gene: TRBD1; clone size: .; CDR3 DNA: TGTGCCACCAGTGATCCAACAGGGGTTTCGGAGACCCAGTACTTC; CDR3 protein: CATSDPTGVSETQYF
J gene: TRBJ2-4; V gene: TRBV30; D gene: TRBD1; clone size: few; CDR3 DNA: TGTGCCTGGAGTTCCGGGACAGGGAAAAACATTCAGTACTTC; CDR3 protein: CAWSSGTGKNIQYF
J gene: TRBJ1-1; V gene: TRBV7-9; D gene: TRBD1; clone size: .; CDR3 DNA: TGTGCCAGCAGTTCACAGGGGCACACTGAAGCTTTCTTT; CDR3 protein: CASSSQGHTEAFF